This passage covers 5 T cell receptor beta chains from one sample sequenced in a study of T cells in Graves' hyperthyroidism and ophthalmopathy. Amplification targeted TCR beta CDR3 regions from RNA transcripts. HTBI primers were used for first-round RT-PCR of the TCR CDR3. TCRdb ran MiXCR on the multiplex PCR reads and lists one entry per CDR3 protein. The profile shows under 400,000 distinct CDR3 sequences, 16% of them singletons. Specimen: blood. Every receptor here comes from a man in his thirties or forties with Graves' hyperthyroidism.

At least ten counts were recorded for this clonotype. The chain recombines TRBV5-1 with TRBJ2-7; the D gene is possibly TRBD2 (6 bases). Germline-derived CDR1 and CDR2 are SGHRS and YFSETQ. The CDR3 totals 13 residues. V was shortened by 0 bases and J by 7 bases, with 11 bases between the two germline ends. The DNA for the CDR3 is TGCGCCAGCAGCTTGGACCCGGAGGGGGAGCAGTACTTC. Protein product: CASSLDPEGEQYF.

The chain links TRBV20-1 to TRBJ2-3; either TRBD1 or TRBD2 may fit D (5 bases each). The V gene lost 4 bases and the J gene lost 2 bases, with 13 bases spanning the gap. Germline V gene lookup returns CDR1 DFQATT and CDR2 SNEGSKA (reference sequence). The CDR3 has 14 amino acids. CDR3 residues: CSATGTEPTDTQYF. DNA of the CDR3: TGCAGTGCTACCGGGACCGAGCCCACAGATACGCAGTATTTT.

This chain links TRBV6-8 with TRBJ1-2; the D is unclear. Trimming left V 5 bases short and J 0 bases short, with 7 bases between. The CDR3 totals 13 residues. The germline V gene has CDR1 MNHGY and CDR2 SAAAGT. The CDR3 DNA reads as TGTGCCAGCAGTCACAGAACTAACTATGGCTACACCTTC. It codes for CASSHRTNYGYTF.

This clonotype was observed at least ten times. This chain connects TRBV28 to TRBJ1-2, with D maybe TRBD1 (5 bases). The V end was cut by 6 bases, the J end by 8 bases, with 16 bases between. The CDR3 has 13 amino acids. Per the germline V gene, CDR1 is MDHEN and CDR2 is SYDVKM. The CDR3 here is CASRRPGTGGYTF. As DNA, the CDR3 is TGTGCCAGCAGGCGACCCGGGACTGGCGGCTACACCTTC.

V is TRBV19 and J is TRBJ1-1; no firm D call. V lost 3 bases to trimming and J lost 7 bases, with 12 bases between them. The CDR3 loop spans 13 amino acids. The germline CDR1 and CDR2 sequences are LNHDA and SQIVND (reference sequence). The CDR3 protein is CASSISIRLEAFF. The DNA for the CDR3 is TGTGCCAGTAGTATCTCCATACGACTTGAAGCTTTCTTT.